The clone carrying this TCR beta chain was observed at least ten times. Its target is not known. Using RNA transcripts as the source, TCR beta CDR3 regions were amplified. The TCR CDR3 was amplified in a first-round RT-PCR using the HTBI primer set. TCRdb ran MiXCR on the multiplex PCR reads and lists one entry per CDR3 protein. The table lists about 500,000 distinct CDR3 sequences, 15% to 20% of them singletons. The entry originates in a study of T cells in Graves' hyperthyroidism and ophthalmopathy. Study-level information: Peripheral blood was collected at initial diagnosis, before any treatment. Study-level results: Ophthalmopathy onset followed model prediction by a median around 6.6 months.

In the ophthalmopathy cohort, Clinical Activity Score was at least 3, NOSPECS grade at least 4, and duration under 3 months. Uncontrolled infection, other autoimmune disease, pregnancy or lactation led to exclusion. The source of this sequence is a woman in her 30s with Graves' ophthalmopathy. Sequencing was performed on blood.

The CDR3 DNA reads as TGTGCCAGCAATTCCCTAGCGGTCCAAGAGACCCAGTACTTC. It is translated as CASNSLAVQETQYF. The rearrangement uses TRBV28 and TRBJ2-5; 7 bases agree with TRBD2. Germline trimming cut 7 bases from V and 1 base from J; bases unmatched to any gene: 6. The CDR3 has 14 residues. Germline V gives CDR1 MDHEN, CDR2 SYDVKM.